A single TCR beta chain is shown here with its context. These data are taken from a study of OX40 agonist ivuxolimab in advanced cancers. Across the study: An anti-OX40 (CD134) antibody with agonistic activity, ivuxolimab, was administered to patients.

Sequencing was performed with immunoSEQ multiplex PCR; in TCRdb, only in-frame clones are kept and a portion is missing. Found here are tens of thousands of clones, about 90% of them singletons; the top ten hold 14%. CDR1 is LNHDA and CDR2 is SQIVND in the germline V gene (reference sequence). This CDR3 comprises 15 residues. With 3 bases clipped from V and 1 base from J, the junction kept 6 bases outside the gene matches. The source was CD4+ or CD8+ T cells sorted from blood, collected in a trial of the OX40 agonist ivuxolimab. The V gene is TRBV19, the J gene TRBJ2-7, with 7 positions matching TRBD2. The TCR originated in an adult with an advanced solid tumor such as melanoma, head and neck, liver or kidney cancer. The CDR3 loop reads CASSMGGSRSYEQYF. CDR3 coding DNA: TGTGCCAGTAGTATGGGCGGGAGCAGGTCCTACGAGCAGTACTTC. Full variable domain (rest looked up from reference TRBV19 and TRBJ2-7): DGGITQSPKYLFRKEGQNVTLSCEQNLNHDAMYWYRQDPGQGLRLIYYSQIVNDFQKGDIAEGYSVSREKKESFPLTVTSAQKNPTAFYLCASSMGGSRSYEQYFGPGTRLTVT.